The 27 T cell receptor beta chains in this list originate from one sample, sequenced in a study of lymphopenia after photon versus proton radiotherapy. Only in-frame clones appear in the TCRdb table, and some are missing; sequencing was by immunoSEQ multiplex PCR. The data contain about 83,000 clones, approximately 82% of them singletons. The sample consisted of peripheral blood, taken from a patient treated with proton-based radiotherapy. The receptors here all came from a man aged 55 to 70 with pancreatic cancer.

The rearrangement links TRBV6-1 to TRBJ2-1; 8 bases align to TRBD2. Germline trimming cut 4 bases from V and 0 bases from J; bases unmatched to any gene: 8. This CDR3 region has 17 residues. CDR1 MNHNS and CDR2 SASEGT come from the germline V gene. The chain's CDR3 is CASSARPGTSSYNEQFF. The CDR3 DNA reads as TGTGCCAGCAGTGCTCGTCCCGGGACTAGCTCCTACAATGAGCAGTTCTTC.

The gene calls are TRBV10-2 and TRBJ2-1; 11 nucleotides agree with TRBD2. This CDR3 comprises 17 residues. Germline V gene lookup returns CDR1 WSHSY and CDR2 SAAADI. Trimming at V came to 3 bases and at J to 1 base, leaving 5 bases not matched to a gene. Written as DNA, the CDR3 is TGCGCCAGCAGTGATTCTAGCGGGGGGTTTTCCTACAATGAGCAGTTCTTC. Encoded protein: CASSDSSGGFSYNEQFF.

The chain links TRBV7-2 to TRBJ2-2; possible D gene TRBD1, 6 bases. Germline-derived CDR1 and CDR2 are SGHTA and FQGNSA. The CDR3 has 18 amino acids. With 7 bases removed from V and 1 base from J, the gap between germline ends came to 22 bases. Here the CDR3 reads CASTEMGHWEGNTGELFF. Here the CDR3 DNA reads TGTGCCAGCACTGAGATGGGACACTGGGAAGGGAACACCGGGGAGCTGTTTTTT.

The gene calls are TRBV7-6 and TRBJ2-5; D remains ambiguous. This CDR3 comprises 12 residues. Germline V gives CDR1 SGHVS, CDR2 FNYEAQ. Trimming pared 3 bases from V and 4 bases from J, leaving 6 bases between. The CDR3 loop is CASSFILETQYF. CDR3 coding DNA: TGTGCCAGCAGCTTTATTTTAGAGACCCAGTACTTC.

This clone was seen just once. The chain uses TRBV6-5 and TRBJ1-2; D possibly corresponds to TRBD1 (6 bases). The ends were cut back, 0 bases at V and 8 bases at J, with 10 bases in the middle. There are 13 residues in the CDR3. CDR1 and CDR2 (germline): MNHEY, SVGAGI. CDR3: CASSYSDSWGYTF. The CDR3 nucleotides are TGTGCCAGCAGTTACTCGGACAGCTGGGGCTACACCTTC.

The chain has TRBV29-1 and TRBJ1-4, with a tentative D call TRBD1 (5 bases). This CDR3 has 15 residues. The V gene's germline CDR1 is SQVTM and CDR2 ANQGSEA. Trimming removed 5 bases at V and 6 bases at J, with 19 bases between. The CDR3 spells CSVLPKGQTYEKLFF. DNA of the CDR3: TGCAGCGTTCTGCCAAAGGGGCAGACTTATGAAAAACTGTTTTTT.

The genes are TRBV10-3 and TRBJ2-7; TRBD1 might be the D (6 bases). The CDR3 is 17 residues long. Germline CDR1 and CDR2: ENHRY and SYGVKD. Trimming cost V 4 bases and J 3 bases, with 22 bases left between them. CDR3 bases: TGTGCCATCAGTGCATCGTGGGCATCCCAAGGGGGCTACGAGCAGTACTTC. The encoded protein is CAISASWASQGGYEQYF.

V gene TRBV10-3 combines with J gene TRBJ2-2; 7 nucleotides agree with TRBD2. CDR1 and CDR2 from the germline V gene are ENHRY and SYGVKD. The CDR3 consists of 13 residues. The ends lost 2 bases at V and 8 bases at J; junction bases unmatched: 2. The CDR3 DNA follows: TGTGCCATCAGTGAGCGGGAGGCAGGGGAGCTGTTTTTT. This gives the protein CAISEREAGELFF.

The chain uses TRBV5-6 and TRBJ1-4; 11 bases line up with TRBD1. Losses at the gene ends were 1 base for V and 0 bases for J; bases not matched to a gene: 5. Germline loops: CDR1 SGHDT, CDR2 YYEEEE. This CDR3 has 18 residues. The DNA of the CDR3 is TGTGCCAGCAGCTTGCTCGGACAGGGGGCTGCAACTAATGAAAAACTGTTTTTT. Amino acid sequence: CASSLLGQGAATNEKLFF.

The chain uses TRBV6-1 and TRBJ2-1; the D gene could be TRBD1 or TRBD2 (5 bases each). The V and J ends lost 3 bases and 0 bases respectively, with 15 bases between them. From germline, CDR1 is MNHNS and CDR2 SASEGT. The CDR3 is 17 amino acids. CDR3 in amino acids: CASSDRPTGPSYNEQFF. The CDR3 DNA is TGTGCCAGCAGTGACCGCCCCACGGGACCCTCCTACAATGAGCAGTTCTTC.

The V gene is TRBV7-9, the J gene TRBJ2-5, with unresolved D. The CDR3 consists of 15 residues. Germline V gives CDR1 SEHNR, CDR2 FQNEAQ (reference sequence). Trimming stripped 2 bases from V and 5 bases from J, with 15 bases between. CDR3 DNA sequence: TGTGCCAGCAGCTTAAATGTAGGCGTATCGGAGACCCAGTACTTC. It yields the protein CASSLNVGVSETQYF. The full variable domain, in which reference TRBV7-9 and TRBJ2-5 provide the parts outside the CDR3, is DTGVSQNPRHKITKRGQNVTFRCDPISEHNRLYWYRQTLGQGPEFLTYFQNEAQLEKSRLLSDRFSAERPKGSFSTLEIQRTEQGDSAMYLCASSLNVGVSETQYFGPGTRLLVL.

The chain joins TRBV5-4 to TRBJ2-1; TRBD2 agrees at 7 bases. V lost 0 bases to trimming and J lost 1 base; unmatched junction nucleotides: 4. The CDR3 consists of 16 residues. Germline V CDR1 and CDR2: SGHNT, YYREEE (reference sequence). The CDR3 DNA sequence: TGTGCCAGCAGCTTGGATGGCGGGAGATCCTACAATGAGCAGTTCTTC. Translating it yields CASSLDGGRSYNEQFF.

This clone was observed a few times. The chain carries TRBV4-1 and TRBJ2-3; D is unresolved. V lost 2 bases to trimming and J lost 2 bases, with 5 bases between them. Germline V gene data show CDR1 as MGHRA and CDR2 as YSYEKL. The CDR3 is 13 amino acids. This CDR3 is CASSQHYTDTQYF. CDR3 DNA: TGCGCCAGCAGCCAACACTACACAGATACGCAGTATTTT.

The V call is TRBV28, the J call TRBJ2-1, with D possibly being TRBD1 (6 bases). CDR1 is MDHEN, CDR2 SYDVKM, per germline. Deletions cut 1 base from V and 1 base from J, with 20 bases between. The CDR3 covers 19 residues. CDR3 bases: TGTGCCAGCAGTTTATTGTATCTCTGGGGGCGTAAATCCTACAATGAGCAGTTCTTC. Its translation: CASSLLYLWGRKSYNEQFF. Full variable domain (rest looked up from reference TRBV28 and TRBJ2-1): DVKVTQSSRYLVKRTGEKVFLECVQDMDHENMFWYRQDPGLGLRLIYFSYDVKMKEKGDIPEGYSVSREKKERFSLILESASTNQTSMYLCASSLLYLWGRKSYNEQFFGPGTRLTVL.

This chain connects TRBV7-2 to TRBJ2-1, with 11 positions matching TRBD1. V trimming: 5 bases; J trimming: 9 bases; junction bases outside the gene matches: 9. Germline V CDR1 and CDR2: SGHTA, FQGNSA. The CDR3 runs 15 residues. The CDR3 protein is CASSRLDRGLVEQFF. In nucleotides, the CDR3 is TGTGCCAGCAGCCGCCTGGACAGGGGGCTGGTTGAGCAGTTCTTC.

The CDR3 DNA reads as TGTGCCAGCTCGGAAGGGGCCTACAATGAGCAGTTCTTC. Translating gives CASSEGAYNEQFF. The chain carries TRBV18 and TRBJ2-1; weak D call: TRBD1 (5 bases). V lost 6 bases to trimming and J lost 2 bases, with 8 bases between them. The V gene's germline CDR1 is KGHSH and CDR2 LQKENI. The length of the CDR3 is 13 residues.

The chain joins TRBV5-1 to TRBJ2-4; TRBD1 matches at 7 bases. The J segment lost 6 bases and the V segment lost 0 bases, leaving 3 bases of the junction unmatched. Germline-derived CDR1 and CDR2 are SGHRS and YFSETQ. CDR3 length: 14 residues. The CDR3 DNA reads as TGCGCCAGCAGCTTGGGACAGGGCGGAAACATTCAGTACTTC. Translation: CASSLGQGGNIQYF. The complete variable domain, with remaining parts taken from reference TRBV5-1 and TRBJ2-4, reads KAGVTQTPRYLIKTRGQQVTLSCSPISGHRSVSWYQQTPGQGLQFLFEYFSETQRNKGNFPGRFSGRQFSNSRSEMNVSTLELGDSALYLCASSLGQGGNIQYFGAGTRLSVL.

This clone was detected once. This rearrangement joins TRBV6-5 to TRBJ2-7; TRBD2 matches at 8 bases. Per the germline V gene, CDR1 is MNHEY and CDR2 is SVGAGI. V lost 4 bases, J lost 3 bases, and 11 bases stayed unmatched. The CDR3 has 16 residues. The CDR3 protein is CASSSLQRGSIYEQYF. The DNA for the CDR3 is TGTGCCAGCAGTTCCCTTCAGCGGGGGTCAATCTACGAGCAGTACTTC.

In DNA, the CDR3 is TGTGCCAGCAGACTACAGGGGTTGGGATTGGACGGGGAGCTGTTTTTT. Protein: CASRLQGLGLDGELFF. The V call is TRBV5-6, the J call TRBJ2-2; 7 nucleotides line up with TRBD1. Germline V gives CDR1 SGHDT, CDR2 YYEEEE. Unmatched junction bases numbered 14, after V lost 5 bases and J lost 7 bases. The CDR3 runs to 16 residues.

This CDR3 reads CSVEQIQETQYF. In nucleotides, the CDR3 is TGCAGCGTTGAACAGATCCAAGAGACCCAGTACTTC. The chain uses TRBV29-1 and TRBJ2-5, with D unclear. The CDR3 extends over 12 amino acids. V shed 2 bases and J shed 1 base, with 5 bases lying between them. CDR1 and CDR2 from the germline V gene are SQVTM and ANQGSEA.

V is TRBV29-1 and J is TRBJ2-7; the D is unclear. CDR1 and CDR2 (germline): SQVTM, ANQGSEA. This CDR3 has 16 residues. V lost 6 bases, J lost 0 bases, and 21 bases lay in between. In DNA form, the CDR3 reads TGCAGCGTCTTTGGGGTGGAGAAGCGCCTCTCCTACGAGCAGTACTTC. Residues: CSVFGVEKRLSYEQYF.

This clone has more than one count but fewer than ten. The V and J genes are TRBV28 and TRBJ1-2; D is uncertain. CDR1 and CDR2 from the germline V gene are MDHEN and SYDVKM. The CDR3 loop spans 12 amino acids. V shed 8 bases and J shed 1 base, with 8 bases lying between them. The CDR3 nucleotides read TGTGCCAGCTTCTCGGTTAACTATGGCTACACCTTC. Encoded protein: CASFSVNYGYTF.

The genes are TRBV5-6 and TRBJ1-1, with 12 bases matching TRBD1. V lost 4 bases and J lost 11; bases outside the gene matches: 6. Germline CDR1 SGHDT, CDR2 YYEEEE. CDR3 length equals 13 residues. CDR3 protein: CASSTKGQGAAFF. The CDR3 region has the DNA TGTGCCAGCAGCACAAAGGGACAGGGGGCGGCTTTCTTT.

This clone was observed a few times. The chain employs TRBV15 and TRBJ1-3; D is undetermined. The CDR3 totals 13 residues. Per the germline V gene, CDR1 is LNHNV and CDR2 is YYDKDF (reference sequence). V lost 5 bases to trimming and J lost 2 bases, with 7 bases between them. CDR3 region: CATSARAGNTIYF. Written as DNA, the CDR3 is TGTGCCACCAGCGCCAGAGCTGGAAACACCATATATTTT.

This clone came up a few times. The chain recombines TRBV7-8 with TRBJ2-5; D may match TRBD1 or TRBD2 (6 bases each). This CDR3 is built from 13 residues. V was clipped by 7 bases and J by 7 bases, with 16 bases between them. From germline, CDR1 is SGHVS and CDR2 FQNEAQ. The CDR3 DNA follows: TGTGCCAGCACCCGGGTGGAGGGGGGGACCCAGTACTTC. This encodes CASTRVEGGTQYF.

This clone was observed a single time. The genes are TRBV5-1 and TRBJ2-2; D might be TRBD1 (6 bases). Trimming took off 4 bases at V and 6 bases at J, with 10 bases between the two ends. The CDR3 covers 13 residues. The germline V gene has CDR1 SGHRS and CDR2 YFSETQ. The DNA of the CDR3 is TGCGCCAGCAGCGCGACAGGTCCCGGGGAGCTGTTTTTT. Translating it yields CASSATGPGELFF.

This rearrangement joins TRBV5-1 to TRBJ1-1; no definite D call. Looked up from germline, CDR1 is SGHRS and CDR2 is YFSETQ. V was trimmed by 0 bases and J by 11 bases, leaving 14 bases between them. The CDR3 runs to 13 residues. CDR3 in amino acids: CASSLGTPGGAFF. The CDR3 DNA reads as TGCGCCAGCAGCTTGGGGACGCCTGGTGGGGCTTTCTTT. Full variable domain (rest looked up from reference TRBV5-1 and TRBJ1-1): KAGVTQTPRYLIKTRGQQVTLSCSPISGHRSVSWYQQTPGQGLQFLFEYFSETQRNKGNFPGRFSGRQFSNSRSEMNVSTLELGDSALYLCASSLGTPGGAFFGQGTRLTVV.